This TCR beta chain originates from a study of cytomegalovirus exposure and HLA in healthy donors. The PCR used 60 Vbeta and 13 Jbeta primers. The repertoire was sequenced with immunoSEQ multiplex PCR; TCRdb's copy has only in-frame clones and lacks some. The data hold about 150,000 clones, with more than 8% observed a single time. With respect to this clone: Its antigen is currently unknown.

Regarding the study as a whole: An analysis done earlier found most TCR beta V segments productive about 90% or about 30% of the time. A later analysis linked a missense variant in DCLRE1C to the trimming of TCR beta V and J genes. High specificity and sensitivity for cytomegalovirus status were reported for the classifier.

The germline gives CDR1 MNHEY, CDR2 SVGAGI. The CDR3 spans 15 residues. Trimming stripped 5 bases from V and 0 bases from J, with 11 bases between. At collection, donors were nominally healthy, but unrecorded immune exposures were probable. The source material was PBMCs. The chain couples TRBV6-5 to TRBJ2-1, with D possibly TRBD2 on 5 matching bases. The sequence was obtained from a man aged 50 or older in good health and CMV-seronegative. The CDR3 DNA is TGTGCCAGCAGTAAACTCCGGGACTCCTACAATGAGCAGTTCTTC. Translated: CASSKLRDSYNEQFF.